These T cell receptor beta chains were read from a single sample in a study of PD-L1 blockade in urothelial cancer. Clones were read by immunoSEQ multiplex PCR, and TCRdb kept only the in-frame ones, dropping some. The table lists tens of thousands of clones, 88% of them singletons. The sample was PBMCs, taken around atezolizumab (anti-PD-L1) treatment. The receptors stem from a man between 60 and 75 years old with urothelial cancer. The CDR3 runs from the conserved cysteine through the conserved F or W. The order of the fields is J gene, V gene, D gene, clone size, CDR3 protein, CDR3 DNA. D genes are given only for firm matches. The size field is filled for only some rows; it gives once, few, many or a size class.

J gene: TRBJ2-3; V gene: TRBV19; D gene: TRBD1; clone size: NA; CDR3 protein: CASSIGGYRGQPDTQYF; CDR3 DNA: TGTGCCAGTAGTATTGGGGGATACAGGGGGCAACCAGATACGCAGTATTTT
J gene: TRBJ2-3; V gene: TRBV19; D gene: NA; clone size: NA; CDR3 protein: CASGTGNTDTQYF; CDR3 DNA: TGTGCCAGTGGCACAGGGAACACAGATACGCAGTATTTT
J gene: TRBJ1-2; V gene: TRBV6-6; D gene: TRBD1; clone size: NA; CDR3 protein: CASSPHRGTGGYGYTF; CDR3 DNA: TGTGCCAGCAGCCCCCATCGGGGGACAGGGGGATATGGCTACACCTTC
J gene: TRBJ2-1; V gene: TRBV5-4; D gene: TRBD2; clone size: once; CDR3 protein: CASRVGGSGRGNEQFF; CDR3 DNA: TGTGCCAGCAGGGTCGGGGGTAGCGGGAGGGGGAATGAGCAGTTCTTC
J gene: TRBJ2-5; V gene: TRBV2; D gene: TRBD1; clone size: NA; CDR3 protein: CASSEISSTGEKETQYF; CDR3 DNA: TGTGCCAGCAGTGAAATTAGTAGTACAGGGGAAAAAGAGACCCAGTACTTC
J gene: TRBJ2-5; V gene: TRBV19; D gene: NA; clone size: NA; CDR3 protein: CASSSTRGETQYF; CDR3 DNA: TGTGCCAGTAGTTCCACTAGAGGGGAGACCCAGTACTTC
J gene: TRBJ2-3; V gene: TRBV4-1; D gene: TRBD2; clone size: NA; CDR3 protein: CASSQAAGGPGDTQYF; CDR3 DNA: TGCGCCAGCAGCCAAGCAGCGGGAGGGCCGGGTGATACGCAGTATTTT
J gene: TRBJ1-6; V gene: TRBV30; D gene: TRBD1; clone size: NA; CDR3 protein: CAWSVDRGPFNSPLHF; CDR3 DNA: TGTGCCTGGAGTGTTGACAGGGGTCCTTTTAATTCACCCCTCCACTTT
J gene: TRBJ2-2; V gene: TRBV11-2; D gene: TRBD2; clone size: medium-sized; CDR3 protein: CASSEASGRVTGELFF; CDR3 DNA: TGTGCCAGCAGCGAGGCTAGCGGGAGAGTTACCGGGGAGCTGTTTTTT
J gene: TRBJ2-7; V gene: TRBV6-6; D gene: TRBD2; clone size: NA; CDR3 protein: CASTGTSGGLYEQYF; CDR3 DNA: TGTGCCAGCACCGGGACTAGCGGGGGGCTCTACGAGCAGTACTTC
J gene: TRBJ1-2; V gene: TRBV6-1; D gene: NA; clone size: NA; CDR3 protein: CATGTNYGYTF; CDR3 DNA: TGTGCTACTGGGACAAACTATGGCTACACCTTC
J gene: TRBJ2-5; V gene: TRBV7-3; D gene: NA; clone size: NA; CDR3 protein: CASSPQPQETQYF; CDR3 DNA: TGTGCCAGCAGCCCACAACCACAAGAGACCCAGTACTTC
J gene: TRBJ2-7; V gene: TRBV19; D gene: NA; clone size: NA; CDR3 protein: CASSLHGSGIYEQYF; CDR3 DNA: TGTGCCAGTAGTCTCCATGGGTCGGGGATCTACGAGCAGTACTTC
J gene: TRBJ2-1; V gene: TRBV10-3; D gene: NA; clone size: NA; CDR3 protein: CASAEFDEQFF; CDR3 DNA: TGTGCCTCCGCGGAGTTCGATGAGCAGTTCTTC
J gene: TRBJ2-7; V gene: TRBV11-2; D gene: NA; clone size: NA; CDR3 protein: CASSLERGSSYEQYF; CDR3 DNA: TGTGCCAGCAGCTTAGAAAGGGGGAGCTCCTACGAGCAGTACTTC
J gene: TRBJ2-7; V gene: TRBV7-9; D gene: TRBD1; clone size: once; CDR3 protein: CASRTTRQGPSYEQYF; CDR3 DNA: TGTGCCAGCAGGACCACGAGACAGGGACCCTCCTACGAGCAGTACTTC
J gene: TRBJ2-5; V gene: TRBV11-2; D gene: TRBD1; clone size: NA; CDR3 protein: CASSEGQGIGETQYF; CDR3 DNA: TGTGCCAGCAGCGAAGGACAGGGTATCGGGGAGACCCAGTACTTC
J gene: TRBJ2-3; V gene: TRBV10-2; D gene: TRBD1; clone size: NA; CDR3 protein: CASRTGGRADTQYF; CDR3 DNA: TGCGCCAGCAGGACAGGGGGCCGGGCAGATACGCAGTATTTT
J gene: TRBJ1-4; V gene: TRBV7-2; D gene: TRBD1; clone size: NA; CDR3 protein: CASSSVTGGGEKLFF; CDR3 DNA: TGTGCCAGCAGCTCCGTGACAGGGGGCGGAGAAAAACTGTTTTTT
J gene: TRBJ1-2; V gene: TRBV19; D gene: TRBD1; clone size: NA; CDR3 protein: CATTRQGRDDYGYTF; CDR3 DNA: TGTGCCACAACACGACAGGGGCGAGATGACTATGGCTACACCTTC
J gene: TRBJ2-7; V gene: TRBV5-1; D gene: TRBD1; clone size: NA; CDR3 protein: CASSLRGTGGSYEQYF; CDR3 DNA: TGCGCCAGCAGCTTGCGGGGGACAGGGGGTTCCTACGAGCAGTACTTC
J gene: TRBJ1-2; V gene: TRBV19; D gene: NA; clone size: NA; CDR3 protein: CASSTYRAGYTF; CDR3 DNA: TGTGCCAGTAGTACTTACAGGGCTGGCTACACCTTC
J gene: TRBJ1-1; V gene: TRBV5-1; D gene: TRBD1; clone size: NA; CDR3 protein: CASSLGTGTEAFF; CDR3 DNA: TGCGCCAGCAGCTTGGGGACAGGCACTGAAGCTTTCTTT
J gene: TRBJ1-4; V gene: TRBV30; D gene: NA; clone size: NA; CDR3 protein: CAWSDSGRATEKLFF; CDR3 DNA: TGTGCCTGGAGTGATTCAGGCAGGGCCACCGAAAAACTGTTTTTT
J gene: TRBJ2-7; V gene: TRBV5-1; D gene: TRBD2; clone size: once; CDR3 protein: CASSFGGGAGEQYF; CDR3 DNA: TGCGCCAGCAGCTTCGGCGGGGGGGCAGGCGAGCAGTACTTC
J gene: TRBJ2-1; V gene: TRBV6-6; D gene: TRBD2; clone size: NA; CDR3 protein: CASSEKGLAGGNEQFF; CDR3 DNA: TGTGCCAGCAGCGAGAAGGGACTAGCGGGAGGTAATGAGCAGTTCTTC
J gene: TRBJ2-5; V gene: TRBV5-1; D gene: TRBD2; clone size: NA; CDR3 protein: CASSLEGRGGKETQYF; CDR3 DNA: TGCGCCAGCAGCTTGGAAGGTCGGGGGGGTAAAGAGACCCAGTACTTC
J gene: TRBJ2-3; V gene: TRBV6-5; D gene: NA; clone size: NA; CDR3 protein: CASRPRVARTDTQYF; CDR3 DNA: TGTGCCAGCAGGCCCCGGGTGGCGCGCACAGATACGCAGTATTTT
J gene: TRBJ1-3; V gene: TRBV19; D gene: NA; clone size: NA; CDR3 protein: CASSGRHGNTIYF; CDR3 DNA: TGTGCCAGTAGTGGCAGGCACGGAAACACCATATATTTT
J gene: TRBJ2-3; V gene: TRBV5-1; D gene: TRBD2; clone size: NA; CDR3 protein: CASSTSGGVGTDTQYF; CDR3 DNA: TGCGCCAGCAGCACCAGCGGGGGGGTCGGCACAGATACGCAGTATTTT
J gene: TRBJ2-7; V gene: TRBV16; D gene: TRBD2; clone size: NA; CDR3 protein: CASSRDSSGLAGVREQYF; CDR3 DNA: TGTGCCAGCAGTCGGGACAGTTCGGGACTAGCGGGAGTGAGGGAGCAGTACTTC
J gene: TRBJ2-5; V gene: TRBV15; D gene: NA; clone size: few; CDR3 protein: CATSRTAVQETQYF; CDR3 DNA: TGTGCCACCAGCCGGACAGCAGTACAAGAGACCCAGTACTTC
J gene: TRBJ1-5; V gene: TRBV6-4; D gene: NA; clone size: NA; CDR3 protein: CASSDRQFLNNQPQHF; CDR3 DNA: TGTGCCAGCAGTGACCGACAGTTTTTGAACAATCAGCCCCAGCATTTT
J gene: TRBJ2-1; V gene: TRBV19; D gene: NA; clone size: NA; CDR3 protein: CASSMNAYSNEQFF; CDR3 DNA: TGTGCCAGTAGTATGAACGCATACTCCAATGAGCAGTTCTTC
J gene: TRBJ2-3; V gene: TRBV5-1; D gene: TRBD1; clone size: NA; CDR3 protein: CASSSGQARNTQYF; CDR3 DNA: TGCGCCAGCAGCTCCGGACAGGCACGGAACACGCAGTATTTT
J gene: TRBJ1-6; V gene: TRBV5-4; D gene: NA; clone size: NA; CDR3 protein: CASSFPGQNSPLHF; CDR3 DNA: TGTGCCAGCAGCTTCCCGGGACAAAATTCACCCCTCCACTTT
J gene: TRBJ2-7; V gene: TRBV6-5; D gene: NA; clone size: NA; CDR3 protein: CASSNGRRGSEQYF; CDR3 DNA: TGTGCCAGCAGTAACGGACGGAGGGGTAGCGAGCAGTACTTC
J gene: TRBJ1-5; V gene: TRBV5-1; D gene: NA; clone size: NA; CDR3 protein: CASSQGSSNQPQHF; CDR3 DNA: TGCGCCAGCAGCCAGGGGTCTAGCAATCAGCCCCAGCATTTT
J gene: TRBJ1-1; V gene: TRBV2; D gene: NA; clone size: NA; CDR3 protein: CASSAGLNTEAFF; CDR3 DNA: TGTGCCAGCAGTGCTGGACTAAACACTGAAGCTTTCTTT
J gene: TRBJ2-1; V gene: TRBV25-1; D gene: TRBD2; clone size: NA; CDR3 protein: CASSILAGPYNEQFF; CDR3 DNA: TGTGCCAGCAGTATTCTAGCGGGACCCTACAATGAGCAGTTCTTC
J gene: TRBJ2-1; V gene: TRBV25-1; D gene: TRBD1; clone size: once; CDR3 protein: CASSSRGLDEQFF; CDR3 DNA: TGTGCCAGCAGTTCCAGGGGGCTCGATGAGCAGTTCTTC
J gene: TRBJ2-1; V gene: TRBV6-5; D gene: NA; clone size: once; CDR3 protein: CASSLSGSYNEQFF; CDR3 DNA: TGTGCCAGCAGTTTGTCCGGCTCCTACAATGAGCAGTTCTTC
J gene: TRBJ2-5; V gene: TRBV9; D gene: TRBD1; clone size: NA; CDR3 protein: CASSPRTGGDTQYF; CDR3 DNA: TGTGCCAGCAGCCCTCGGACAGGGGGGGATACCCAGTACTTC
J gene: TRBJ2-1; V gene: TRBV7-2; D gene: NA; clone size: NA; CDR3 protein: CASSLGRNEQFF; CDR3 DNA: TGTGCCAGCAGCTTAGGGCGGAATGAGCAGTTCTTC